These 26 T cell receptor beta chains share one sample of origin, sequenced in a study of vaccination effects on CD4 cells after COVID-19. Sequencing was preceded by expansion of antigen-specific CD4+ T cells with viral peptide pools in the ViraFEST assay. Cells that had been cultured for 10 days were the source of isolated CD4+ T cells. Recipients of the vaccine had no prior SARS-CoV-2 infection and negative nucleocapsid antibodies. For these TCRs, the target antigens are not known. Method: immunoSEQ multiplex PCR; TCRdb's copy keeps in-frame clones and lacks some. The sample has some 41,000 clones, around three quarters seen once; the top ten hold about 10%. Sequences were derived from CD4+ T cells from PBMCs cultured with SARS-CoV-2 spike peptides, sampled before COVID-19 vaccination. Source of these receptors: a human donor who received a COVID-19 vaccine.

The rearrangement uses TRBV5-5 and TRBJ1-2, with D uncertain. This CDR3 spans 14 amino acids. Deletions cut 0 bases from V and 1 base from J, with 7 bases between. Per germline, CDR1 SGHKS and CDR2 YYEKEE (reference sequence). The CDR3 sequence: CASSLAVNNYGYTF. CDR3 in DNA: TGTGCCAGCAGCTTGGCCGTGAATAACTATGGCTACACCTTC. Combining the CDR3 with reference TRBV5-5 and TRBJ1-2 gives the whole variable domain DAGVTQSPTHLIKTRGQQVTLRCSPISGHKSVSWYQQVLGQGPQFIFQYYEKEERGRGNFPDRFSARQFPNYSSELNVNALLLGDSALYLCASSLAVNNYGYTFGSGTRLTVV.

The rearrangement uses TRBV6-5 and TRBJ1-2; D unresolved. The V end was cut by 5 bases, the J end by 4 bases, with 11 bases between. Germline lookup yields CDR1 MNHEY and CDR2 SVGAGI. The CDR3 covers 13 residues. CDR3 DNA sequence: TGTGCCAGCAGTCGGACTCAACTCTATGGCTACACCTTC. Translated, it gives CASSRTQLYGYTF.

The chain employs TRBV9 and TRBJ2-5, with 11 nucleotides matching TRBD2. After removal of 3 bases from V and 4 bases from J, the junction contained 5 bases not matched to a gene. The CDR3 consists of 15 residues. Germline V gene lookup returns CDR1 SGDLS and CDR2 YYNGEE. CDR3 sequence reads: CASSGSGGAGETQYF. The CDR3 DNA follows: TGTGCCAGCAGCGGTAGCGGGGGGGCAGGAGAGACCCAGTACTTC.

This clone was found a few times. The chain couples TRBV24-1 to TRBJ2-5; 11 bases match TRBD1. CDR1 is KGHDR and CDR2 is SFDVKD in the germline V gene. V trimming: 4 bases; J trimming: 4 bases; junction bases outside the gene matches: 7. There are 16 residues in the CDR3. The CDR3 DNA sequence: TGTGCCACCAGTGAGCCTGGACAGGGGGCGGGAGAGACCCAGTACTTC. Protein sequence: CATSEPGQGAGETQYF.

The chain employs TRBV19 and TRBJ1-1; TRBD1 might be the D (6 bases). In germline, CDR1 is LNHDA, CDR2 SQIVND (reference sequence). Trimming removed 4 bases at V and 3 bases at J, with 15 bases between. The CDR3 has 15 amino acids. The CDR3 spells CASSKGWGAHTEAFF. The CDR3, as DNA: TGTGCCAGTAGTAAGGGATGGGGGGCCCACACTGAAGCTTTCTTT.

In its sample, this clone was seen once. The chain couples TRBV5-1 to TRBJ1-4; TRBD1 matches at 7 bases. The CDR3 spans 15 residues. The J segment lost 8 bases and the V segment lost 5 bases, leaving 12 bases of the junction unmatched. The germline V gene has CDR1 SGHRS and CDR2 YFSETQ. As DNA, the CDR3 is TGCGCCAGCAGGGTGGGCAGGGACAGCTACGAAAAACTGTTTTTT. Amino acid sequence: CASRVGRDSYEKLFF.

The V call is TRBV5-4, the J call TRBJ1-5; D remains unclear. CDR3 length: 13 residues. Germline CDR1 and CDR2: SGHNT and YYREEE (reference sequence). V lost 5 bases and J lost 4, with 10 bases in between. The CDR3 bases are TGTGCCAGCAGGCCGGACGGGAATCAGCCCCAGCATTTT. It translates to CASRPDGNQPQHF.

This chain joins TRBV30 and TRBJ2-3, with D perhaps TRBD2 (7 bases). CDR3 length: 14 residues. Germline CDR1 GTSNPN, CDR2 SVGIG (reference sequence). Trimming took 6 bases from V and 1 from J, leaving 14 bases between them. Here the CDR3 reads CACLPGGGTDTQYF. The CDR3 bases are TGTGCCTGTCTGCCGGGGGGCGGCACAGATACGCAGTATTTT.

This clone has just one count. The chain uses TRBV6-5 and TRBJ1-1; no clear D. The V gene's germline CDR1 is MNHEY and CDR2 SVGAGI. This CDR3 has 15 residues. V was clipped by 6 bases and J by 2 bases, with 16 bases between them. Here the CDR3 reads CASREVRRYNTEAFF. CDR3 coding DNA: TGTGCCAGCAGAGAGGTTCGACGGTACAACACTGAAGCTTTCTTT.

The chain uses TRBV19 and TRBJ1-1; D gene unclear. The CDR3 extends over 15 amino acids. The germline V and J ends were trimmed by 1 base and 2 bases, with 11 bases remaining between them. The V gene's germline CDR1 is LNHDA and CDR2 SQIVND (reference sequence). CDR3 protein: CASSIVLQSNTEAFF. The CDR3 DNA reads as TGTGCCAGTAGTATAGTGTTACAGAGTAACACTGAAGCTTTCTTT.

This chain joins TRBV6-2 or TRBV6-3 and TRBJ2-5; 14 nucleotides match TRBD2. Per germline, CDR1 MNHEY and CDR2 SVGEGT. CDR3 length: 16 residues. V gave up 0 bases and J gave up 6 bases; unmatched junction bases: 3. The CDR3 region has the DNA TGTGCCAGCAGTTACTCGACTAGCGGGGGGGCCAAGACCCAGTACTTC. Amino acid sequence: CASSYSTSGGAKTQYF.

The chain has TRBV3-1 (or the pseudogene TRBV3-2) and TRBJ2-7; weak D call: TRBD2 (6 bases). The CDR3 totals 15 residues. With 4 bases removed from V and 2 bases from J, the gap between germline ends came to 15 bases. Germline V gene data show CDR1 as LGHDT and CDR2 as YNNKEL (reference sequence). In nucleotides, the CDR3 is TGTGCCAGCAGCCTCGGGACTGCTACCCCCTACGAGCAGTACGTC. It encodes CASSLGTATPYEQYV.

V usage is TRBV21-1 and J usage is TRBJ1-3; the table's TRBD1 call for D was not verified on the DNA. TRBV21-1 is reported as a pseudogene. The CDR3 runs to 16 residues. In DNA form, the CDR3 reads TGTGCCAGCAGCCAAAAGGGGACAGGGTGGGGAAACACCATATATTTT. It encodes CASSQKGTGWGNTIYF.

The V and J genes are TRBV7-2 and TRBJ2-7, with 8 bases identical to TRBD1. V shed 5 bases, J shed 5 bases, and the junction held 5 bases outside the gene matches. This CDR3 has 13 amino acids. Germline V gene data show CDR1 as SGHTA and CDR2 as FQGNSA. Here the CDR3 DNA reads TGTGCCAGCAGCATGACAGGGGAACACGAGCAGTACGTC. This encodes CASSMTGEHEQYV.

The chain is built from TRBV19 and TRBJ1-1; D ambiguous. The length of the CDR3 is 15 residues. V lost 7 bases, J lost 0 bases, and 15 bases lay in between. CDR1 is LNHDA and CDR2 is SQIVND in the germline V gene (reference sequence). The CDR3: CASTPGSIMNTEAFF. CDR3 sequence (DNA): TGTGCCAGTACCCCCGGATCCATTATGAACACTGAAGCTTTCTTT.

The chain carries TRBV6-6 and TRBJ2-6; D gene unclear. Trimming took 5 bases from V and 2 from J, leaving 10 bases between them. Germline CDR1 MNHNY, CDR2 SVGAGI (reference sequence). The CDR3 totals 15 residues. This chain's CDR3 is CASSIRAAGANVLTF. The DNA for the CDR3 is TGTGCCAGCAGTATAAGGGCCGCTGGGGCCAACGTCCTGACTTTC.

This rearrangement joins TRBV12-3 or TRBV12-4 to TRBJ1-1; 7 nucleotides line up with TRBD1. The CDR3 totals 13 residues. V dropped 6 bases and J dropped 3; count of bases not matched to a gene: 4. CDR3 sequence (DNA): TGTGCCAGCAGGACAGGGAGGGACACTGAAGCTTTCTTT. Translating it yields CASRTGRDTEAFF.

The chain has TRBV12-3 or TRBV12-4 and TRBJ1-2; tentative D call: TRBD1 (6 bases). The V end was cut by 6 bases, the J end by 5 bases, with 13 bases between. The CDR3 length is 13 residues. CDR3 amino acids: CASSRTVVYGYTF. The CDR3 DNA follows: TGTGCCAGCAGCCGGACAGTTGTGTATGGCTACACCTTC.

This chain connects TRBV12-3 or TRBV12-4 to TRBJ2-1; D tentatively reads TRBD1 or TRBD2 (5 bases each). V shed 1 base and J shed 6 bases, with 7 bases lying between them. The CDR3 spans 13 residues. DNA of the CDR3: TGTGCCAGCAGTTTAGTTGGGGGCAATGAGCAGTTCTTC. Translating gives CASSLVGGNEQFF.

The CDR3 loop reads CASSLANPPGTQYF. CDR3 coding DNA: TGTGCCAGCAGCTTAGCGAACCCTCCGGGGACCCAGTACTTC. This chain links TRBV7-2 with TRBJ2-5; D not certain. There are 14 residues in the CDR3. Trimming took 0 bases from V and 7 from J, leaving 12 bases between them. Germline V CDR1 and CDR2: SGHTA, FQGNSA.

V gene TRBV3-1 (or the pseudogene TRBV3-2) combines with J gene TRBJ1-1, with a weak D call TRBD1 (5 bases). With 8 bases removed from V and 4 bases from J, the gap between germline ends came to 14 bases. Germline V gene data show CDR1 as LGHDT and CDR2 as YNNKEL (reference sequence). This CDR3 comprises 13 residues. The CDR3: CASQNQGVTEAFF. CDR3 bases: TGTGCCAGCCAGAATCAGGGCGTCACTGAAGCTTTCTTT.

V is TRBV6-5 and J is TRBJ2-3, with TRBD1 matching over 10 bases. V dropped 3 bases and J dropped 3; count of bases not matched to a gene: 3. CDR1 is MNHEY and CDR2 is SVGAGI in the germline V gene. The CDR3 consists of 15 residues. DNA for the CDR3: TGTGCCAGCAGTTATCGGACAGGGGGGACAGATACGCAGTATTTT. Protein sequence: CASSYRTGGTDTQYF.

This clone was seen a few times. DNA for the CDR3: TGTGCCAGTAGTATGTGGCAGGGCCTTAGCACAGATACGCAGTATTTT. Translated: CASSMWQGLSTDTQYF. The V call is TRBV19, the J call TRBJ2-3; D may be TRBD1 (5 bases). Trimming cost V 3 bases and J 0 bases, with 13 bases left between them. From germline, CDR1 is LNHDA and CDR2 SQIVND (reference sequence). The CDR3 contains 16 residues.

The chain carries TRBV19 and TRBJ2-5, with TRBD2 matching over 7 bases. V shed 5 bases and J 5 bases; nucleotides not matched to a gene: 8. The CDR3 is 14 amino acids. Germline values: CDR1 LNHDA, CDR2 SQIVND (reference sequence). CDR3 region: CASSLRTSSETQYF. DNA of the CDR3: TGTGCCAGTAGTCTTCGGACTAGTTCGGAGACCCAGTACTTC.

The chain employs TRBV19 and TRBJ1-4; D is ambiguous. The CDR3 loop spans 17 amino acids. Trimming pared 3 bases from V and 0 bases from J, leaving 14 bases between. Germline V gene data show CDR1 as LNHDA and CDR2 as SQIVND (reference sequence). Here the CDR3 reads CASSIKGSTATNEKLFF. The DNA of the CDR3 is TGTGCCAGTAGTATTAAAGGCAGCACCGCAACTAATGAAAAACTGTTTTTT.

This chain uses TRBV18 with TRBJ2-5; perhaps D is TRBD1 or TRBD2 (6 bases each). There are 15 residues in the CDR3. Germline CDR1 is KGHSH and CDR2 is LQKENI. V gave up 3 bases and J gave up 0 bases, with 11 bases separating them. CDR3 sequence reads: CASSPPGAYQETQYF. CDR3 in DNA: TGTGCCAGCTCACCTCCGGGGGCCTACCAAGAGACCCAGTACTTC.